Listed below are T cell receptor beta chains from one sample, sequenced in a study of CD8 T cells in ankylosing spondylitis. TCRdb redid the calling of the 5' RACE reads with MiXCR, one entry per CDR3 protein. This table has roughly 180,000 distinct CDR3 sequences, around a tenth appearing once. Input material: blood, either unsorted or a sorted T cell fraction (not recorded which). The receptors shown here come from a female donor with ankylosing spondylitis or in good health (not recorded which). Both conserved end residues are part of each CDR3. D genes are given only for firm matches. Clone size is given for some rows only: seen once, a few or many times, or a class if the clone is expanded.

d_gene	abundance	j_gene	v_gene	CDR3aa	CDR3nt
-	few	TRBJ2-1	TRBV7-8	CASSPSNTAEQFF	TGTGCCAGCAGCCCCTCGAACACGGCAGAGCAGTTCTTC
-	-	TRBJ2-1	TRBV29-1	CSVSERGSWLYENEQFF	TGCAGCGTTTCAGAGAGGGGGTCATGGTTATATGAAAATGAGCAGTTCTTC
-	many	TRBJ1-2	TRBV6-2/TRBV6-3	CASSYGDYGYTF	TGTGCCAGCAGTTACGGAGACTATGGCTACACCTTC
TRBD2	-	TRBJ2-5	TRBV20-1	CSAEPGLAGQETQYF	TGCAGTGCTGAACCGGGACTAGCGGGCCAAGAGACCCAGTACTTC
-	-	TRBJ2-7	TRBV7-9	CASSFVMGEQYF	TGTGCCAGCAGCTTCGTGATGGGCGAGCAGTACTTC
TRBD2	many	TRBJ2-1	TRBV5-1	CASSRGLAGGDEQFF	TGCGCCAGCAGCCGGGGACTAGCGGGAGGAGATGAGCAGTTCTTC
-	-	TRBJ2-7	TRBV9	CASSVGSAPYEQYF	TGTGCCAGCAGCGTGGGGTCGGCCCCCTACGAGCAGTACTTC
-	many	TRBJ1-2	TRBV12-3/TRBV12-4	CASSLRPLYGYTF	TGTGCCAGCAGTTTACGACCCCTGTATGGCTACACCTTC
TRBD2	few	TRBJ2-7	TRBV7-6	CASSLGGGRSYEQYF	TGTGCCAGCAGCTTAGGTGGCGGGAGGAGCTACGAGCAGTACTTC
TRBD1	-	TRBJ2-7	TRBV12-3/TRBV12-4	CASSSLDRDYEQYF	TGTGCCAGCAGTTCTCTCGACAGGGACTACGAGCAGTACTTC
-	-	TRBJ1-5	TRBV28	CAAWPVVSNQPQHF	TGTGCCGCTTGGCCAGTCGTTAGCAATCAGCCCCAGCATTTT
TRBD1	many	TRBJ2-1	TRBV5-1	CASSWGQVPYNEQFF	TGCGCCAGCAGCTGGGGACAGGTCCCATACAATGAGCAGTTCTTC
TRBD1	-	TRBJ2-5	TRBV9	CASSTGTAETQYF	TGTGCCAGCAGCACCGGGACAGCAGAGACCCAGTACTTC
TRBD2	-	TRBJ2-7	TRBV4-3	CASSPYSGANSYEQYF	TGCGCCAGCAGCCCCTATAGCGGGGCCAATTCCTACGAGCAGTACTTC
-	-	TRBJ2-1	TRBV3-1	CASSQGSDEQFF	TGTGCCAGCAGCCAAGGATCGGATGAGCAGTTCTTC
-	few	TRBJ1-2	TRBV11-2	CASSLEPRTDGYTF	TGTGCCAGCAGCTTAGAACCCCGGACGGATGGCTACACCTTC
TRBD2	-	TRBJ2-7	TRBV4-3	CASSLGLAGGQEQYF	TGCGCCAGCAGCCTCGGACTAGCGGGAGGGCAAGAGCAGTACTTC
-	many	TRBJ1-1	TRBV29-1	CSVSTKMHTEAFF	TGCAGCGTTAGTACCAAGATGCACACTGAAGCTTTCTTT
-	-	TRBJ2-3	TRBV4-1	CAILAETTDTQYF	TGCGCCATCTTAGCGGAGACCACAGATACGCAGTATTTT
TRBD2	few	TRBJ2-3	TRBV5-1	CASSLALAGGSSADTQYF	TGCGCCAGCAGCTTGGCACTAGCGGGAGGGTCAAGCGCAGATACGCAGTATTTT
-	many	TRBJ2-7	TRBV7-9	CASTFGDSGEQYF	TGTGCCAGCACCTTTGGGGACTCGGGCGAGCAGTACTTC
-	few	TRBJ1-1	TRBV28	CASRHGGSTEAFF	TGTGCCAGCAGACATGGGGGATCCACTGAAGCTTTCTTT
-	-	TRBJ2-7	TRBV7-2	CASSLVGGNEQYF	TGTGCCAGCAGCTTAGTCGGAGGGAACGAGCAGTACTTC
-	few	TRBJ2-7	TRBV9	CASSVDRFHEQYF	TGTGCCAGCAGCGTAGACAGGTTTCACGAGCAGTACTTC
-	-	TRBJ2-1	TRBV7-9	CASSLVRVANEQFF	TGTGCCAGCAGCTTAGTCAGGGTGGCCAATGAGCAGTTCTTC
TRBD2	few	TRBJ2-7	TRBV11-2	CASSPTSGGLNPSYEQYF	TGTGCCAGCAGCCCGACTAGCGGGGGGTTAAACCCCTCCTACGAGCAGTACTTC
TRBD1	many	TRBJ2-7	TRBV29-1	CSVDGGGTGSYEQYF	TGCAGCGTTGACGGGGGCGGGACAGGGTCCTACGAGCAGTACTTC
-	-	TRBJ2-5	TRBV5-5	CASSSGVAVTETQYF	TGTGCCAGCAGCTCCGGGGTAGCGGTAACGGAGACCCAGTACTTC
-	-	TRBJ2-1	TRBV19	CASSVGSSYNEQFF	TGTGCCAGTAGCGTTGGGAGCTCCTACAATGAGCAGTTCTTC
TRBD1	few	TRBJ1-2	TRBV13	CASSLQGALEGYTF	TGTGCCAGCAGCTTACAGGGGGCCCTGGAGGGCTACACCTTC
TRBD2	few	TRBJ2-1	TRBV9	CASSGSGGDNEQFF	TGTGCCAGCAGCGGTTCGGGAGGGGACAATGAGCAGTTCTTC
TRBD2	-	TRBJ2-7	TRBV5-1	CASSSGEGKYEQYF	TGCGCCAGCAGCTCGGGGGAGGGGAAATACGAGCAGTACTTC
-	few	TRBJ2-7	TRBV6-5	CASSYYGYEQYF	TGTGCCAGCAGTTATTATGGCTACGAGCAGTACTTC
-	-	TRBJ2-7	TRBV6-2/TRBV6-3	CASSYQTEQYF	TGTGCCAGCAGTTACCAGACCGAGCAGTACTTC
TRBD1	few	TRBJ2-1	TRBV9	CASSAGPGGLSVNEQFF	TGTGCCAGCAGCGCCGGGCCAGGGGGATTATCGGTCAATGAGCAGTTCTTC
TRBD1	-	TRBJ2-1	TRBV28	CASSPLGTGRPNEQFF	TGTGCCAGCAGCCCTCTCGGGACAGGTCGACCCAATGAGCAGTTCTTC
-	-	TRBJ2-1	TRBV3-1	CASSQEGRGPRNEQFF	TGTGCCAGCAGCCAAGAGGGGCGCGGGCCACGGAATGAGCAGTTCTTC
TRBD1	-	TRBJ2-1	TRBV29-1	CSVGGTGEGEQFF	TGCAGCGTTGGCGGGACAGGGGAAGGTGAGCAGTTCTTC
TRBD1	-	TRBJ2-2	TRBV19	CASSPGTGGIGELFF	TGTGCCAGTAGTCCAGGGACAGGGGGAATCGGGGAACTGTTTTTT
TRBD2	few	TRBJ2-1	TRBV20-1	CSARPPPGTSGVDEQFF	TGCAGTGCTAGACCCCCTCCTGGGACTAGCGGTGTAGATGAGCAGTTCTTC
-	few	TRBJ2-1	TRBV9	CASSVGSISYNEQFF	TGTGCCAGCAGCGTAGGCTCTATCTCCTACAATGAGCAGTTCTTC
-	-	TRBJ2-7	TRBV18	CASSPGIGYEQYF	TGTGCCAGCTCACCAGGGATTGGCTACGAGCAGTACTTC
-	-	TRBJ2-1	TRBV14	CASSQEGPNEQFF	TGTGCCAGCAGCCAAGAGGGTCCAAATGAGCAGTTCTTC
-	many	TRBJ2-7	TRBV10-3	CATTVALSFYEQYF	TGTGCCACGACCGTGGCCCTTAGTTTCTACGAGCAGTACTTC
-	-	TRBJ2-1	TRBV9	CASSARTAGDYNEQFF	TGTGCCAGCAGCGCCCGGACTGCTGGAGACTACAATGAGCAGTTCTTC
-	-	TRBJ2-1	TRBV7-9	CASSTHNEQFF	TGTGCCAGCAGCACTCACAATGAGCAGTTCTTC
TRBD2	few	TRBJ2-7	TRBV9	CASSGGTSRFYEQYF	TGTGCCAGCAGCGGGGGGACTAGCAGATTCTACGAGCAGTACTTC
-	few	TRBJ1-5	TRBV6-2/TRBV6-3	CASSYDEEWGNQPQHF	TGTGCCAGCAGTTACGACGAGGAGTGGGGCAATCAGCCCCAGCATTTT
TRBD2	many	TRBJ2-3	TRBV10-3	CAISEVSGRTTDTQYF	TGTGCCATCAGTGAGGTGTCCGGGAGGACCACAGATACGCAGTATTTT
TRBD2	-	TRBJ2-2	TRBV6-2/TRBV6-3	CASRPLAGANTGELFF	TGTGCCAGCAGACCCTTAGCGGGAGCGAACACCGGGGAGCTGTTTTTT
-	many	TRBJ1-3	TRBV6-1	CASSGFRGAGNTIYF	TGTGCCAGCAGCGGATTTAGGGGAGCTGGAAACACCATATATTTT
TRBD1	-	TRBJ2-7	TRBV6-1	CASSDVGQGREQYF	TGTGCCAGCAGTGACGTGGGACAGGGTCGGGAGCAGTACTTC
TRBD2	many	TRBJ2-5	TRBV20-1	CSARDRVLAGTLWYPQYF	TGCAGTGCTAGAGATAGGGTACTAGCGGGAACCCTCTGGTATCCCCAGTACTTC
TRBD2	many	TRBJ2-3	TRBV6-2/TRBV6-3	CASSPGTSYPDTQYF	TGTGCCAGCAGTCCCGGGACTAGCTACCCAGATACGCAGTATTTT